This section outlines one TCR beta chain sequence together with its context. The target of this receptor is not known. Base qualities are not provided; no much larger clone lies one nucleotide away. The method was the immunoSEQ multiplex PCR assay. For the multiplex PCR, a mixture combining 60 forward primers for TCR Vbeta segments and 13 reverse primers for TCR Jbeta segments was used. The CDR3 region of rearranged TCR beta genes was amplified from genomic DNA by a multiplex PCR assay. On the Illumina HiSeq System, the amplified TCR beta libraries were sequenced as 87-base-pair reads. The authors processed their data as follows. A later analysis tallied roughly 76 million unique TCR beta chains across the roughly 610 repertoires, and some 10 million of those chains were shared by two or more donors. To remove PCR and sequencing errors, raw reads were error-corrected and collapsed into unique sequences using a nearest-neighbor algorithm that merged closely related sequences. V, D and J gene segments were assigned by aligning CDR3 sequences to IMGT reference sequences. For a sequence to be retained, at least a six-nucleotide match to both a V gene segment and a J gene segment was required. A rearrangement was called productive if the CDR3 had no stop codons and remained in frame with V and J, and every other rearrangement was called non-productive. CDR3 was defined according to IMGT convention as the region running from the second conserved V-encoded cysteine to the conserved J-encoded phenylalanine. The earlier analysis of 500 to 750 of the donors excluded any sequence lacking an unambiguous match to a single V gene segment. In an earlier analysis of roughly 600 of the donors, a V segment was called functional when productive rearrangements were above 56.7%, and segregating when the standard deviation between donors exceeded 5%. A statistical classification framework was built to diagnose cytomegalovirus status from the catalog of TCR beta chain sequences. A later analysis assigned V and J genes by comparing TCR nucleotide sequences with IMGT/GENE-DB human TR gene sequences. Using the TCRdist pipeline, a later analysis assigned CDR3 sequences along with most-parsimonious VDJ recombination scenarios. In a later analysis, each TCR beta chain was defined by its CDR3 amino acid sequence together with its V-gene family, and reads lacking a unique V-gene family were excluded. A later analysis removed several hundred highly shared, low-generation-probability nucleotide sequences to deal with suspected cross-contamination and a sequencing artifact. A later analysis calculated a clonal expansion index for each public chain from normalized within-repertoire ranks of inferred template counts. Generation probabilities in a later analysis came from a VDJ recombination model fitted to out-of-frame rearrangements, and those results were checked against IGoR. A later analysis scored TCR-TCR, TCR-HLA and TCR-CMV co-occurrence with hypergeometric tests, applying a repertoire-size bias correction to TCR pairs. In a later analysis, false discovery rates were estimated by permuting HLA or CMV assignments 20 times. In a later analysis, co-occurring TCRs were grouped with DBSCAN, and TCRdist sequence similarity was added when clustering was performed within HLA-allele-positive subsets. For co-occurrence clustering, repertoires with fewer than 30,000 or more than 120,000 public chains were excluded, along with five repertoires with anomalous nucleotide sharing. Sourced from immuneACCESS, this table was stored by TCRdb with only in-frame sequences that have V and J called. A share of the clones is absent; for the studies checked, an unresolved V gene accounts for under half, and the remainder has no known explanation. V and J calls and clone size follow that table, whereas D and trimming were derived from the DNA. Here the sample has over 110,000 clones; over 65% occur a single time. About 2.3% of the sample goes to the ten largest clones.

The CDR3 measures 16 amino acids from cysteine to phenylalanine. Of the read, only the CDR3 DNA is kept; its 48 bases are in frame from base 1. For CDR1 and CDR2, the germline V gene (reference sequence) lists SEHNR and FQNEAQ. Germline trimming amounts to 2 bases on V and 0 bases on J, with 3 as the count of junction bases outside the gene matches. The source of the sample is a study of cytomegalovirus exposure and HLA in healthy donors (dated by TCRdb to the late 2010s). In terms of the full investigation: An earlier analysis of about 560 of the donors reported under 300 Gb of sequence data and 117 million unique TCR beta sequences obtained from roughly 180 million T cells. Genome-wide SNP genotypes for about 60% of the roughly 700 donors were used in a later genetic analysis, which treated that subset as a discovery cohort. Roughly 300 gigabases of sequencing data and roughly 80 million unique TCR sequences made up an early release that covered around 640 HLA-typed donors. Because of strong linkage in the cohort, four to six DR-DQ haplotypes were treated as single units for association and clustering. A later analysis re-analyzed previously published TCR beta repertoires from 666 donors and added high-resolution HLA genotyping to study TCR occurrence patterns. Besides the first cohort of 550 to 750 subjects, a separate validation cohort made up of roughly 120 different subjects was used. All discovery cohort repertoires had been generated using a single sequencing platform. Typing coverage differed by locus: A, B, C, DRB1 and DQB1 were typed in roughly 629-640 donors, DQA1 in 522, DPA1 in approximately 610, and DPB1 in around 490. Among some 400 genotyped donors of the cohort, an average of roughly 230,000 unique TCR beta nucleotide sequences was sequenced per donor, of which about 18% were non-productive. Using immunosequencing, the study profiled T cell repertoires from roughly 650 subjects and related those repertoires to cytomegalovirus serostatus. The genetic ancestry cluster associated with self-reported Caucasian donors included over 65% of the roughly 400 genotyped donors. The study was designed to test whether signatures of past pathogen exposure could be identified by cataloging public T cell receptors. To decide whether each TCR beta V gene segment behaved as functional or pseudogenic, an earlier analysis of approximately 590 of the donors relied on high-throughput TCR beta sequencing. Rather than using new phenotypic data, the later analysis identified candidate immune exposures from TCR beta sequences and from how often those sequences occurred across donors. High-throughput TCR immunosequencing, statistical association of individual TCRs with disease status, and machine learning were combined to predict cytomegalovirus infection status. HLA typing covered class I and class II loci at four-digit resolution. Alongside the repertoire data, information on donor age, sex, ethnicity and CMV serostatus was compiled. General conclusions and limits of the study: A cluster of highly shared sequence variants was judged likely to represent a technical artifact of the sequencing pipeline. Because the 87-base-pair reads could not distinguish some IMGT-functional V segments, including TRBV6-2 and TRBV6-3, those segments were excluded. A further reported finding was that TCR beta sequences accurately predicted the HLA-A and HLA-B alleles for most subjects in the first cohort. The authors suggested that the approach could potentially be extended to other disease states and immunological phenotypes. The study listed 150 to 200 TCR beta chains as associated with cytomegalovirus. Roughly 15 rarely observed V segments, including chromosome 9 orphons, were excluded from the earlier analysis of a few hundred of the donors because counts were too low. In this cohort, only TCR beta chains were sequenced, and detectable features were limited by the absence of alpha or paired-chain data. Linkage disequilibrium might explain the correlated functional status among segregating V segments, but an unknown experimental factor could not be excluded. A later analysis found that TCR association rates varied across HLA loci, with DRB1 alleles showing the most associated TCRs and HLA-C alleles the fewest. Strong co-occurrence of HLA alleles, especially DR and DQ, made assigning TCR associations to individual alleles difficult. At a false discovery rate of 0.05, a later analysis linked 16,951 TCR beta sequences to specific HLA alleles. According to a later genetic analysis, donors in an Asian-associated ancestry cluster had fewer N-insertions in productive TCRs than the roughly 670-donor mean. A later analysis found that most CMV-associated TCR beta chains appeared HLA-restricted, with HLA associations seemingly driven largely by CMV exposure. In both the original and validation cohorts, the classifier was reported to diagnose cytomegalovirus status with high specificity and sensitivity. The presence/absence analyses assumed that sequencing depth was roughly uniform across donors, and that assumption may not be true. In a later genetic analysis, a missense DCLRE1C variant was associated with V-gene and J-gene trimming of TCR beta chains, and the association was replicated in an independent cohort. The only immune exposure information available for the cohort was CMV serostatus. While some public TCRs were present in many individuals, most TCR sequences turned up only very rarely across donors. In an earlier analysis of 450 to 750 of the donors, most TCR beta V segments appeared in productive rearrangements about 87% or about 30% of the time, broadly matching IMGT annotations. A later analysis found that HLA-associated TCR beta chains were more clonally expanded and had lower generation probabilities than equally common non-associated chains. HLA typing was unavailable for some donors at each locus, so association tests used only the typed subset. Several of the top co-occurrence clusters appeared to be linked to parvovirus B19, influenza, CMV and Epstein-Barr virus, according to a later analysis. In vitro tests confirmed that a few of the cytomegalovirus-associated TCR beta chains recognize cytomegalovirus antigens.

The cohort comprised fewer than 750 healthy bone marrow donors. All cohort members were sampled while nominally healthy, although unrecorded immune exposures were likely present. The donor was CMV seronegative and was included in the group of around 320 seronegative cohort members. A peripheral blood sample was collected from each donor, and TCR beta sequencing was performed on peripheral blood mononuclear cells. The Qiagen DNeasy Blood Extraction Kit was used to extract genomic DNA from the blood cell samples. The TCR comes from a male donor in good health and CMV-seronegative. The chain is encoded by TRBV7-9 joined to TRBJ2-2, with 7 bases matching TRBD1. Sequencing used PBMCs. The sequenced DNA: TGTGCCAGCAGCTTATCTGGGACAGCGAACACCGGGGAGCTGTTTTTT. Translated, it reads CASSLSGTANTGELFF.